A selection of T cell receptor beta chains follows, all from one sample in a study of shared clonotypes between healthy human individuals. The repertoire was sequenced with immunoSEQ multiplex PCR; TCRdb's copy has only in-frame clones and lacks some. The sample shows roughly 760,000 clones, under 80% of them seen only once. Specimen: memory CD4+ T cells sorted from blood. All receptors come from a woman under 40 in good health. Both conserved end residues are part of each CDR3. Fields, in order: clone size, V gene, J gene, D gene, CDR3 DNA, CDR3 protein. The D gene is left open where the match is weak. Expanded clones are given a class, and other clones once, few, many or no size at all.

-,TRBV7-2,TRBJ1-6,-,TGTGCCAGCAGCTTCAAGATGGTTGGGAATTCACCCCTCCACTTT,CASSFKMVGNSPLHF
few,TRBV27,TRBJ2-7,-,TGTGCCAGCAGTCAGCAGGGTGTCTACGAGCAGTACTTC,CASSQQGVYEQYF
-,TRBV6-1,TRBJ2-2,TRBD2,TGTGCCAGCAGGGGACTAGCCGGCACCGGGGAGCTGTTTTTT,CASRGLAGTGELFF
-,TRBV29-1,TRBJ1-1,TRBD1,TGCAGCGTTGAGGAACAGGGGACCCTGAACACTGAAGCTTTCTTT,CSVEEQGTLNTEAFF
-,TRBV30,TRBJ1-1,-,TGTGCCTGGTGGACAACCGGGAGGGAAGCTTTCTTT,CAWWTTGREAFF
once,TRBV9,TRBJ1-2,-,TGTGCCAGCAGCGTTGGTTCCAGCCACTATGGCTACACCTTC,CASSVGSSHYGYTF
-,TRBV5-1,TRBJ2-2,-,TGCGCCAGCAGCCCAGATCCATTAACCACGGGGAACACCGGGGAGCTGTTTTTT,CASSPDPLTTGNTGELFF
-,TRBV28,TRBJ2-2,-,TGTGCCAGCAGTTCCACCCTAGGAGGGGACACCGGGGAGCTGTTTTTT,CASSSTLGGDTGELFF
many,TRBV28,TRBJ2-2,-,TGTGCCAGCGTCGGGGTGAACACCGGGGAGCTGTTTTTT,CASVGVNTGELFF
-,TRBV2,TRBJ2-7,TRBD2,TGTGCCAGCAGTGGGCTAGCGGGACTAACCTACGAGCAGTACTTC,CASSGLAGLTYEQYF
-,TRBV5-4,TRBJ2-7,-,TGTGCCAGCAGCTTTGGCGGGGGCCCCGGAGACGAGCAGTACTTC,CASSFGGGPGDEQYF
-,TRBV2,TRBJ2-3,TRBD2,TGTGCCAGCAGTCGACTAGCGGGAGTTTCTGATACGCAGTATTTT,CASSRLAGVSDTQYF
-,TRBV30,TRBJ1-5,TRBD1,TGTGCCTGGAGTCGGGGACAGGGTGCTCGATATAGCAATCAGCCCCAGCATTTT,CAWSRGQGARYSNQPQHF
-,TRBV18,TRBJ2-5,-,TGTGCCAGCTCACCAACCAGGGCGGGAAGGGCAGAGACCCAGTACTTC,CASSPTRAGRAETQYF
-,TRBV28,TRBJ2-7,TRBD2,TGTGCCAGCAGTTATCGACTAGCGCTTGCCTACGAGCAGTACTTC,CASSYRLALAYEQYF
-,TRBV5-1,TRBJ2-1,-,TGCGCCAGCAGCTTGGGGCGGGCGTCCTCCTACAATGAGCAGTTCTTC,CASSLGRASSYNEQFF
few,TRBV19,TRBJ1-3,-,TGTGCCAGTAGCTACAGGGAAAGGGGAAACACCATATATTTT,CASSYRERGNTIYF